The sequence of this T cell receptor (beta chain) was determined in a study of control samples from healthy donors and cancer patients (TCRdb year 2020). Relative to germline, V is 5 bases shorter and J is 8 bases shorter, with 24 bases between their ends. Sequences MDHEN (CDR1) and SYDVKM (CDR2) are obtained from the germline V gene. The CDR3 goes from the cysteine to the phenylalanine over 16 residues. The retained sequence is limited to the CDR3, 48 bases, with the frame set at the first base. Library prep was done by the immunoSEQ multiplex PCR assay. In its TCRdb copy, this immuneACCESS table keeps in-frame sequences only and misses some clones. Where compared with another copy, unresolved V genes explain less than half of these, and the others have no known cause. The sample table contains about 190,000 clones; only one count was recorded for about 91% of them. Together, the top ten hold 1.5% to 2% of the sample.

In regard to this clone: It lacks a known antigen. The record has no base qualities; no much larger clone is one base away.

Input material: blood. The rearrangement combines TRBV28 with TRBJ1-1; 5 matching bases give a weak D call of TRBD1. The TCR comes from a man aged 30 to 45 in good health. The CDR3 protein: CASSASNPSRQSEAFF. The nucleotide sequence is TGTGCCAGCAGTGCCTCCAATCCCTCCAGACAGTCAGAAGCTTTCTTT. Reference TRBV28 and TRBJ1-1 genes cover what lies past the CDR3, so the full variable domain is DVKVTQSSRYLVKRTGEKVFLECVQDMDHENMFWYRQDPGLGLRLIYFSYDVKMKEKGDIPEGYSVSREKKERFSLILESASTNQTSMYLCASSASNPSRQSEAFFGQGTRLTVV.